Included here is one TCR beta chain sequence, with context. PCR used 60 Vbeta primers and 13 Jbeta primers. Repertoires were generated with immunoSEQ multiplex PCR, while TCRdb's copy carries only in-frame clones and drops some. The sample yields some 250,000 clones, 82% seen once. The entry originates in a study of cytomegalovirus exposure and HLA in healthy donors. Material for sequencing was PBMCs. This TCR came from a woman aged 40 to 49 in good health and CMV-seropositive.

The CDR3 is CASSKVVWGDRYTEAFF. CDR3 nucleotides: TGTGCCAGCAGCAAAGTTGTCTGGGGGGATAGGTACACTGAAGCTTTCTTT. V gene TRBV21-1 combines with J gene TRBJ1-1. TRBV21-1 is noted as a pseudogene. CDR3 length: 17 residues.